The present T cell receptor (beta chain) was sequenced within a study of T cell repertoires in cytomegalovirus infection. About the study: Use of recently identified HLA-C-restricted and well-studied HLA-B-restricted CMV epitopes was part of the study.

As concerns this clonotype: Its antigen remains unknown.

TCRdb re-called the reads through MiXCR, storing one row per CDR3 protein. The sample contains about 570,000 distinct CDR3 sequences, around two fifths of which appear only once. V was pared by 4 bases and J by 4 bases, with 13 bases between. The CDR3 runs 15 residues. From germline, CDR1 is MNHGY and CDR2 SAAAGT. The genes are TRBV6-8 and TRBJ2-2; tentatively, D is TRBD1 (7 bases). The sequence came from a human donor in good health (CMV status not recorded). Some clones in this sample may be carry-over from other donors' samples. Sequenced here: cultured PBMCs, sampled from culture after CMV antigen stimulation. CDR3 protein: CASSSGGPSTGELFF. The CDR3 DNA sequence: TGTGCCAGCAGTTCAGGGGGGCCGTCCACCGGGGAGCTGTTTTTT.